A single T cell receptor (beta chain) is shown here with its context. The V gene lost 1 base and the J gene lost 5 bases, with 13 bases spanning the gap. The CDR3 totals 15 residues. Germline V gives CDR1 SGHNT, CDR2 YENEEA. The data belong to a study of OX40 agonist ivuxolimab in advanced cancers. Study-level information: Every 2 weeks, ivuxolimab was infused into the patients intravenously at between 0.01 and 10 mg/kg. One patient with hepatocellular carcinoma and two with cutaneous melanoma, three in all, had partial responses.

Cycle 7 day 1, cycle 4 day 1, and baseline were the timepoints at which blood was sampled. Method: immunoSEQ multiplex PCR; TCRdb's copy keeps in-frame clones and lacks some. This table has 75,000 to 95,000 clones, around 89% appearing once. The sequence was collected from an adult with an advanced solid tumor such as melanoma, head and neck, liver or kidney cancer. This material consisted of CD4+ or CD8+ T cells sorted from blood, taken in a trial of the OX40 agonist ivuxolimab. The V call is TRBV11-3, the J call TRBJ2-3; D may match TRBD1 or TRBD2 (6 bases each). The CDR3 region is CASSLGRGGGDTQYF. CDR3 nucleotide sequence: TGTGCCAGCAGCTTAGGCAGGGGAGGAGGAGATACGCAGTATTTT.